These 22 T cell receptor beta chains originate from one sample sequenced in a study of CD8+CD57+ T cells in acquired aplastic anemia. Investigators profiled TCR beta VDJ and CDR3 from genomic DNA template. TCRdb re-analysed the reads in MiXCR, keeping a single row per CDR3 protein. The table has 150,000 or so distinct CDR3 sequences, about 45% seen once. Patients sequenced had flow cytometry evidence of CD8+CD57+ cell expansion. The material sequenced was sorted CD4+, CD8+, or CD8+CD57+ T cells (not recorded which) from PBMCs. Every receptor here comes from a human donor with aplastic anemia.

The V gene is TRBV7-2, the J gene TRBJ1-4; possibly TRBD1 for D (5 bases). V lost 5 bases and J lost 4, with 11 bases in between. CDR1 is SGHTA and CDR2 is FQGNSA in the germline V gene. This CDR3 is built from 14 residues. The chain's CDR3 is CASSLRADNEKLFF. The CDR3 DNA follows: TGTGCCAGCAGCCTCAGGGCGGATAATGAAAAACTGTTTTTT.

This clonotype appeared many times. The chain carries TRBV6-1 and TRBJ1-1; no clear D. The CDR3 is made up of 13 amino acids. V was cut by 6 bases and J by 1 base, with 9 bases left in between. Germline V gene lookup returns CDR1 MNHNS and CDR2 SASEGT. The CDR3 here is CASRSPKNTEAFF. Here the CDR3 DNA reads TGTGCCAGCAGATCTCCAAAGAACACTGAAGCTTTCTTT.

Ten or more counts support this clonotype. This chain connects TRBV24-1 to TRBJ2-1, with 15 bases identical to TRBD2. This CDR3 contains 16 residues. V lost 4 bases and J lost 8; bases outside the gene matches: 5. CDR1 and CDR2 from the germline V gene are KGHDR and SFDVKD. CDR3 in amino acids: CATSDPGTSGRYEQFF. For the CDR3, the DNA is TGTGCCACCAGTGACCCTGGGACTAGCGGGAGGTATGAGCAGTTCTTC.

The chain is built from TRBV6-2 or TRBV6-3 and TRBJ2-5; 10 bases are shared with TRBD2. With V trimmed by 5 bases and J by 4 bases, 7 bases remained unmatched. CDR1 is MNHEY and CDR2 is SVGEGT in the germline V gene. The CDR3 spans 15 residues. CDR3 amino acids: CASSQRGGPSETQYF. The CDR3 region has the DNA TGTGCCAGCAGTCAGCGGGGGGGCCCTTCAGAGACCCAGTACTTC.

The chain couples TRBV11-3 to TRBJ2-7; 7 nucleotides align to TRBD1. The J call is uncertain, as TRBJ2-5 better fits the DNA end. Per the germline V gene, CDR1 is SGHNT and CDR2 is YENEEA. The CDR3 spans 15 residues. The CDR3 spells CASSHLGDSQETQYF. The DNA of the CDR3 is TGTGCCAGCAGCCACCTGGGGGACAGCCAAGAGACCCAGTACTTC.

This clonotype was recorded many times. With a much larger clone just one base away, this may be a read error. The CDR3 does not close with the conserved phenylalanine or tryptophan, likely indicating a read error. The chain is built from TRBV24-1 and TRBJ2-1; D is possibly TRBD1 (6 bases). Trimming shortened V by 10 bases and J by 5 bases, and 11 bases separated the two germline ends. In germline, CDR1 is KGHDR, CDR2 SFDVKD. This CDR3 comprises 12 residues. The CDR3, as DNA: TGTGCCACATCAGGACAGAACAATGAGCAGTTCTCC. It specifies CATSGQNNEQFS.

This clonotype was recorded at least ten times. As DNA, the CDR3 is TGTGCCAGCAGGGGTTCTAATGAAAAACTGTTTTTT. Its protein product is CASRGSNEKLFF. The chain has TRBV14 and TRBJ1-4; D not resolved. V dropped 6 bases and J dropped 3 bases, with 5 bases sitting between them. This CDR3 region has 12 residues. CDR1 and CDR2 (germline): SGHDN, FVKESK.

This clonotype was seen just once. The chain couples TRBV19 to TRBJ1-2, with 8 bases aligning to TRBD1. The CDR3 consists of 13 residues. V gave up 1 base and J gave up 8 bases; unmatched junction bases: 3. In germline, CDR1 is LNHDA, CDR2 SQIVND (reference sequence). CDR3 amino acids: CASSIGQGLGYTF. In DNA, the CDR3 is TGTGCCAGTAGTATAGGACAGGGGCTCGGCTACACCTTC.

This sequence joins TRBV10-3 and TRBJ2-1; possible D gene TRBD2, 7 bases. CDR1 is ENHRY, CDR2 SYGVKD, per germline. CDR3 length: 15 amino acids. V lost 5 bases and J 5 bases, leaving 16 bases between the germline ends. CDR3 sequence: CAISPDGGPHNEQFF. The CDR3 DNA reads as TGTGCCATCAGTCCTGACGGGGGGCCACACAATGAGCAGTTCTTC.

This chain joins TRBV5-6 and TRBJ1-6, with 8 bases matching TRBD1. The CDR3 totals 15 residues. The germline CDR1 and CDR2 sequences are SGHDT and YYEEEE. Trimming took 6 bases from V and 9 from J; bases not matched to a gene: 11. CDR3 in DNA: TGTGCCAGCACTTGTGAGACAGGGGAGGCTTCACCCCTCCACTTT. It specifies CASTCETGEASPLHF.

This clonotype was seen only a few times. This chain uses TRBV20-1 with TRBJ2-5; tentative D call: TRBD1 (6 bases). Germline lookup yields CDR1 DFQATT and CDR2 SNEGSKA (reference sequence). The CDR3 covers 11 residues. V lost 7 bases and J 11 bases, leaving 17 bases between the germline ends. The CDR3 nucleotides read TGCAGTGGGGGACATTTGAACACTCAGTACTTC. It is translated as CSGGHLNTQYF.

Ten or more counts support this clonotype. The V and J genes are TRBV29-1 and TRBJ2-3, with D perhaps given as TRBD1 or TRBD2 (5 bases each). Germline V gene sequence: CDR1 SQVTM, CDR2 ANQGSEA. Deletions cut 6 bases from V and 4 bases from J, with 20 bases between. This CDR3 has 15 amino acids. CDR3 in amino acids: CSVADPGRLADTQYF. Written as DNA, the CDR3 is TGCAGCGTCGCAGATCCGGGACGGCTTGCAGATACGCAGTATTTT.

This clonotype was recorded a few times. The gene calls are TRBV4-2 and TRBJ2-1; 9 bases agree with TRBD2. This CDR3 is built from 20 residues. V dropped 4 bases and J dropped 4; count of bases not matched to a gene: 20. Germline V lookup: CDR1 LGHNA, CDR2 YNFKEQ. The CDR3 DNA reads as TGTGCCAGCAGCCCGGAGAGGGTTAGCGGGGGAAAGGACGGGTACAATGAGCAGTTCTTC. Translation gives CASSPERVSGGKDGYNEQFF.

This clonotype was picked up one time. This rearrangement joins TRBV20-1 to TRBJ2-1, with 11 bases lining up with TRBD2. CDR1 DFQATT and CDR2 SNEGSKA come from the germline V gene (reference sequence). V trimming: 6 bases; J trimming: 4 bases; junction bases outside the gene matches: 5. This CDR3 comprises 14 residues. CDR3 amino acids: CSALGTSGYNEQFF. For the CDR3, the DNA is TGCAGTGCGCTGGGGACTAGCGGATACAATGAGCAGTTCTTC.

The V gene is TRBV7-3, the J gene TRBJ1-2; 10 nucleotides align to TRBD1. This CDR3 region has 18 residues. Trimming at V came to 5 bases and at J to 2 bases, leaving 14 bases not matched to a gene. Per the germline V gene, CDR1 is SGHTA and CDR2 is FQGTGA. The CDR3 DNA sequence: TGTGCCAGCAGCGCCAAAGGGAGGCGGACAGGGGGAAACTATGGCTACACCTTC. It encodes CASSAKGRRTGGNYGYTF. Using reference TRBV7-3 and TRBJ1-2 for the parts outside the CDR3, the full variable domain is GAGVSQTPSNKVTEKGKYVELRCDPISGHTALYWYRQSLGQGPEFLIYFQGTGAADDSGLPNDRFFAVRPEGSVSTLKIQRTERGDSAVYLCASSAKGRRTGGNYGYTFGSGTRLTVV.

This clonotype was counted only a few times. The chain joins TRBV24-1 to TRBJ2-2, with 13 bases lining up with TRBD2. V was clipped by 0 bases and J by 8 bases; unmatched bases: 2. This CDR3 region has 16 residues. Germline CDR1 reads KGHDR; CDR2 reads SFDVKD. CDR3 DNA: TGTGCCACCAGTGATTTGTGGACTAGCGGGAGAGGGGAGCTGTTTTTT. It encodes CATSDLWTSGRGELFF.

At least ten counts were recorded for this clonotype. The genes are TRBV15 and TRBJ1-1; 12 bases are shared with TRBD1. CDR3 size: 15 residues. Germline assignment: CDR1 LNHNV and CDR2 YYDKDF (reference sequence). The V and J ends lost 9 bases and 4 bases, in that order; junction bases with no gene match: 9. The CDR3 DNA is TGTGCCACTAACCGGGACAGGGGGCGCGGCACTGAAGCTTTCTTT. Amino acid sequence: CATNRDRGRGTEAFF.

This clonotype was recorded many times. This chain connects TRBV12-3 or TRBV12-4 to TRBJ1-3, with D unresolved. The CDR3 has 13 residues. Trimming cost V 6 bases and J 4 bases, with 10 bases left between them. The CDR3, as DNA: TGTGCCAGCAGACTACCTGAGGGAAACACCATATATTTT. Residues: CASRLPEGNTIYF.

This clonotype was counted at least ten times. This chain joins TRBV12-3 or TRBV12-4 and TRBJ1-1; no reliable D call. Trimming pared 7 bases from V and 7 bases from J, leaving 16 bases between. The CDR3 totals 13 residues. The CDR3 region is CASTLSLSLEAFF. In DNA, the CDR3 is TGTGCCAGCACCCTTTCCTTGTCTCTTGAAGCTTTCTTT.

This clonotype was observed at least ten times. The gene calls are TRBV15 and TRBJ1-3; D is unresolved. Germline V lookup: CDR1 LNHNV, CDR2 YYDKDF (reference sequence). CDR3 size: 15 residues. Trimming left V 0 bases short and J 4 bases short, with 10 bases between. The CDR3 protein is CATSRDPGRGNTIYF. DNA for the CDR3: TGTGCCACCAGCAGAGATCCAGGTCGGGGAAACACCATATATTTT.

This clonotype appeared many times. This sequence joins TRBV2 and TRBJ1-2; D is unresolved. There are 14 residues in the CDR3. Looked up from germline, CDR1 is SNHLY and CDR2 is FYNNEI. V lost 3 bases and J lost 0, with 8 bases in between. CDR3 region: CASSDYSANYGYTF. CDR3 DNA sequence: TGTGCCAGCAGTGATTACTCAGCTAACTATGGCTACACCTTC.

The chain is built from TRBV2 and TRBJ2-3; 10 nucleotides line up with TRBD2. The CDR3 totals 13 residues. Unmatched junction bases numbered 11, after V lost 7 bases and J lost 13 bases. In germline, CDR1 is SNHLY, CDR2 FYNNEI. The CDR3 nucleotides are TGTGCCAGCAAAATAGCGGGAGGACCTAATAAGTATTTT. This encodes CASKIAGGPNKYF.